The clone carrying this T cell receptor (beta chain) was detected many times. Its antigen is not identified. The data stem from a study of T cell repertoires in cytomegalovirus infection. Notes on the study in general: What dominated the ex vivo response were HLA-C-restricted CMV-specific TCR beta clonotypes.

Per germline, CDR1 SQVTM and CDR2 ANQGSEA. The CDR3 is 13 amino acids. V lost 4 bases to trimming and J lost 5 bases, with 12 bases between them. TCRdb re-called the reads with MiXCR, one entry per CDR3 protein. The data contain roughly 240,000 distinct CDR3 sequences, around 6.4% of them singletons. The chain has TRBV29-1 and TRBJ1-5; D possibly corresponds to TRBD1 (6 bases). Sequences were obtained from PBMCs. This TCR came from a human donor in good health (CMV status not recorded). Some clones in this sample may be carry-over from other donors' samples. DNA of the CDR3: TGCAGCGTTGGTGGAGGGGGAGATCAGCCCCAGCATTTT. This translates into CSVGGGGDQPQHF.